Following are 27 T cell receptor beta chains from one sample sequenced in a study of radiotherapy plus CTLA-4 blockade in lung cancer. Using immunoSEQ multiplex PCR, the repertoire was profiled, and TCRdb retains in-frame clones only, with some absent. This sample has 55,000 or so clones, with roughly 79% found just once. The source material was peripheral blood, sampled from a patient treated with radiotherapy plus ipilimumab. These receptors all stem from a human donor with non-small cell lung cancer whose response to radiotherapy plus ipilimumab could not be evaluated.

The chain recombines TRBV6-5 with TRBJ2-6; tentatively, D is TRBD1 (6 bases). The CDR3 loop spans 15 amino acids. Germline V gene lookup returns CDR1 MNHEY and CDR2 SVGAGI. V lost 5 bases and J lost 4, with 12 bases in between. CDR3 loop: CASSRTGPGANVLTF. The CDR3 region has the DNA TGTGCCAGCAGTCGAACAGGGCCCGGGGCCAACGTCCTGACTTTC.

The chain employs TRBV14 and TRBJ2-7; D remains ambiguous. CDR3 size: 11 residues. Trimming stripped 4 bases from V and 5 bases from J, with 6 bases between. Germline CDR1 SGHDN, CDR2 FVKESK. In DNA form, the CDR3 reads TGTGCCAGCAGCCTACTAAACGAGCAGTACTTC. It translates to CASSLLNEQYF.

This chain links TRBV2 with TRBJ2-1, with 10 bases matching TRBD2. This CDR3 region has 15 residues. Germline V gene lookup returns CDR1 SNHLY and CDR2 FYNNEI. V was pared by 7 bases and J by 6 bases, with 9 bases of the junction left unmatched. The CDR3 region is CASTGASGRGNEQFF. In nucleotides, the CDR3 is TGTGCCAGCACGGGAGCGAGCGGGAGGGGCAATGAGCAGTTCTTC.

This chain joins TRBV14 and TRBJ1-2; D not certain. Germline-derived CDR1 and CDR2 are SGHDN and FVKESK. CDR3 size: 13 residues. With 4 bases removed from V and 4 bases from J, the gap between germline ends came to 10 bases. CDR3 nucleotide sequence: TGTGCCAGCAGCCCTGGGCCAGTCTATGGCTACACCTTC. Its protein is CASSPGPVYGYTF.

DNA for the CDR3: TGTGCCAGCAGCCCCGGCGGGGGCCAAGAGACCCAGTACTTC. Its protein product is CASSPGGGQETQYF. The chain recombines TRBV7-2 with TRBJ2-5, with TRBD2 matching over 7 bases. With 5 bases clipped from V and 1 base from J, the junction kept 4 bases outside the gene matches. This CDR3 has 14 residues. Looked up from germline, CDR1 is SGHTA and CDR2 is FQGNSA. Complete variable domain (other parts from reference TRBV7-2 and TRBJ2-5): GAGVSQSPSNKVTEKGKDVELRCDPISGHTALYWYRQSLGQGLEFLIYFQGNSAPDKSGLPSDRFSAERTGGSVSTLTIQRTQQEDSAVYLCASSPGGGQETQYFGPGTRLLVL.

In this sample, this clone turned up a few times. J is TRBJ2-1 and V is TRBV7-2, with 14 bases fitting TRBD2. With V trimmed by 1 base and J by 0 bases, 5 bases remained unmatched. Germline CDR1 SGHTA, CDR2 FQGNSA. The CDR3 runs to 19 residues. The CDR3 DNA reads as TGTGCCAGCAGCTTAGGGGGACTAGCGGGGGCAAGCTCCTACAATGAGCAGTTCTTC. Protein: CASSLGGLAGASSYNEQFF.

The chain is built from TRBV5-1 and TRBJ2-3, with 8 nucleotides matching TRBD1. Unmatched junction bases numbered 10, after V lost 4 bases and J lost 3 bases. The germline gives CDR1 SGHRS, CDR2 YFSETQ. This CDR3 region has 16 residues. The CDR3 protein is CASSNPTGVRTDTQYF. The CDR3 DNA reads TGCGCCAGCAGCAACCCGACAGGGGTGAGAACAGATACGCAGTATTTT.

This clone was found once. This sequence joins TRBV5-1 and TRBJ2-5, with D unclear. Trimming took 3 bases from V and 0 from J, leaving 6 bases between them. The CDR3 is made up of 13 amino acids. The germline gives CDR1 SGHRS, CDR2 YFSETQ. The CDR3 sequence: CASSYEYQETQYF. The CDR3 bases are TGCGCCAGCAGCTACGAGTACCAAGAGACCCAGTACTTC. Filled out from reference TRBV5-1 and TRBJ2-5, the complete variable domain reads KAGVTQTPRYLIKTRGQQVTLSCSPISGHRSVSWYQQTPGQGLQFLFEYFSETQRNKGNFPGRFSGRQFSNSRSEMNVSTLELGDSALYLCASSYEYQETQYFGPGTRLLVL.

Details on this clone: The CDR3 does not end in the conserved phenylalanine or tryptophan, so this is likely a read error. V is TRBV18 and J is TRBJ1-6, with 8 bases aligning to TRBD1. Germline V gene data show CDR1 as KGHSH and CDR2 as LQKENI. The CDR3 length is 13 residues. V was pared by 6 bases and J by 8 bases, with 3 bases of the junction left unmatched. CDR3: CASSATGDSPLHY. CDR3 DNA: TGTGCCAGCTCCGCGACAGGGGATTCACCCCTCCACTAT.

In its sample, this clone was seen once. CDR3 protein: CASSPDRLGTEAFF. CDR3 coding DNA: TGTGCCAGCAGCCCGGACAGGCTAGGCACTGAAGCTTTCTTT. V gene TRBV6-1 combines with J gene TRBJ1-1; 7 bases map to TRBD1. V dropped 6 bases and J dropped 4; count of bases not matched to a gene: 8. Germline CDR1 MNHNS, CDR2 SASEGT. The CDR3 extends over 14 amino acids.

This chain links TRBV18 with TRBJ2-1; maybe TRBD1 (5 bases). In germline, CDR1 is KGHSH, CDR2 LQKENI. CDR3 length: 16 residues. V was pared by 0 bases and J by 3 bases, with 12 bases between. The CDR3 reads CASSPPVGLIYNEQFF. CDR3 coding DNA: TGTGCCAGCTCACCACCGGTGGGGCTGATCTACAATGAGCAGTTCTTC.

Only a few counts were recorded for this clone. V gene TRBV7-2 combines with J gene TRBJ2-7; 12 bases are shared with TRBD2. CDR3 length: 15 residues. Germline V gives CDR1 SGHTA, CDR2 FQGNSA. V lost 3 bases and J lost 6; bases outside the gene matches: 6. The CDR3 region is CASSFYSSGRVEQYF. The CDR3 DNA reads as TGTGCCAGCAGCTTCTACTCTAGCGGGAGGGTCGAGCAGTACTTC.

The chain couples TRBV6-5 to TRBJ2-2, with D unresolved. V was trimmed by 8 bases and J by 5 bases, leaving 6 bases between them. Germline CDR1 MNHEY, CDR2 SVGAGI. The CDR3 spans 11 residues. The CDR3, as DNA: TGTGCCAGCCGGTCTACCGGGGAGCTGTTTTTT. Its protein is CASRSTGELFF.

V gene TRBV18 combines with J gene TRBJ1-1; the match to TRBD1 covers 8 bases. Trimming at V came to 3 bases and at J to 0 bases, leaving 6 bases not matched to a gene. The CDR3 covers 16 residues. Germline CDR1 reads KGHSH; CDR2 reads LQKENI. The DNA for the CDR3 is TGTGCCAGCTCACCTCCAGGGGGCCGAATGAACACTGAAGCTTTCTTT. It codes for CASSPPGGRMNTEAFF.

CDR3 coding DNA: TGTGCCAGCAGCTTAGAGCCGAACACTGAAGCTTTCTTT. It yields the protein CASSLEPNTEAFF. This sequence joins TRBV6-1 and TRBJ1-1; D not certain. Germline V lookup: CDR1 MNHNS, CDR2 SASEGT. V was pared by 6 bases and J by 1 base, with 9 bases between. The CDR3 loop spans 13 amino acids.

The genes are TRBV9 and TRBJ2-3, with 10 nucleotides matching TRBD2. V lost 3 bases to trimming and J lost 3 bases; unmatched junction nucleotides: 1. This CDR3 region has 14 residues. Per the germline V gene, CDR1 is SGDLS and CDR2 is YYNGEE. DNA for the CDR3: TGTGCCAGCAGCGCGGGACTAGCGACAGATACGCAGTATTTT. It codes for CASSAGLATDTQYF.

The rearrangement joins TRBV28 to TRBJ2-7; D is unresolved. The CDR3 extends over 14 amino acids. Trimming left V 1 base short and J 2 bases short, with 9 bases between. Germline CDR1 is MDHEN and CDR2 is SYDVKM. The CDR3 is CASSLYPDTYEQYF. CDR3 bases: TGTGCCAGCAGTTTATACCCAGACACCTACGAGCAGTACTTC. Full variable domain (remainder filled in from reference TRBV28 and TRBJ2-7): DVKVTQSSRYLVKRTGEKVFLECVQDMDHENMFWYRQDPGLGLRLIYFSYDVKMKEKGDIPEGYSVSREKKERFSLILESASTNQTSMYLCASSLYPDTYEQYFGPGTRLTVT.

There are a few counts of this clone. The chain couples TRBV4-3 to TRBJ1-4, with unresolved D. In germline, CDR1 is LGHNA, CDR2 YSLEER. Trimming removed 1 base from V and 4 bases from J, with 13 bases in between. The CDR3 length is 16 residues. The DNA for the CDR3 is TGCGCCAGCAGCCAAGGGGCCCTTATGGGTAATGAAAAACTGTTTTTT. Its translation is CASSQGALMGNEKLFF.

The J gene is TRBJ2-1, the V gene TRBV7-2; 12 positions agree with TRBD2. Germline CDR1 SGHTA, CDR2 FQGNSA. J was trimmed by 10 bases and V by 1 base; bases with no gene match: 2. There are 14 residues in the CDR3. DNA for the CDR3: TGTGCCAGCAGCTTAGACGGGACTAGCGGGGAGCAGTTCTTC. Its protein is CASSLDGTSGEQFF. Based on the CDR3 plus reference TRBV7-2 and TRBJ2-1, the full variable domain is GAGVSQSPSNKVTEKGKDVELRCDPISGHTALYWYRQSLGQGLEFLIYFQGNSAPDKSGLPSDRFSAERTGGSVSTLTIQRTQQEDSAVYLCASSLDGTSGEQFFGPGTRLTVL.

The chain links TRBV27 to TRBJ1-1; 10 bases agree with TRBD1. Germline CDR1 reads MNHEY; CDR2 reads SMNVEV (reference sequence). The ends lost 4 bases at V and 5 bases at J; junction bases unmatched: 7. The CDR3 runs 15 residues. The CDR3: CASSSLGTGETEAFF. The CDR3 DNA is TGTGCCAGCAGTTCACTTGGGACAGGGGAAACTGAAGCTTTCTTT.

Turning to this clone: Other DNA sequences in this specimen translate into the identical CDR3. The J gene is TRBJ2-7, the V gene TRBV27, with TRBD2 matching 8 bases. The V gene's germline CDR1 is MNHEY and CDR2 SMNVEV (reference sequence). The CDR3 is made up of 13 amino acids. The V and J ends lost 6 bases and 4 bases, in that order; junction bases with no gene match: 5. The CDR3 coding sequence is TGTGCCAGCAGCCCCAGCGGGAGTTACGAGCAGTACTTC. It specifies CASSPSGSYEQYF.

This chain connects TRBV6-6 to TRBJ1-2, with D possibly being TRBD1 (5 bases). The CDR3 spans 13 residues. The germline gives CDR1 MNHNY, CDR2 SVGAGI (reference sequence). The V gene lost 5 bases and the J gene lost 2 bases, with 9 bases spanning the gap. CDR3 DNA sequence: TGTGCCAGCAGTATAGGGGAAAACTATGGCTACACCTTC. It is translated as CASSIGENYGYTF.

The J gene is TRBJ2-5, the V gene TRBV28; 10 nucleotides line up with TRBD2. Per germline, CDR1 MDHEN and CDR2 SYDVKM. Losses at the gene ends were 5 bases for V and 5 bases for J; bases not matched to a gene: 8. The CDR3 is 15 amino acids. The CDR3 is CASSHLAGVGETQYF. In DNA form, the CDR3 reads TGTGCCAGCAGTCACCTAGCGGGAGTTGGTGAGACCCAGTACTTC.

This clone was seen a handful of times. The V gene is TRBV6-1, the J gene TRBJ1-5; 8 bases are shared with TRBD1. The V gene end was trimmed by 6 bases and the J gene end by 4 bases; junction bases not matched to a gene: 8. CDR1 and CDR2 from the germline V gene are MNHNS and SASEGT. The CDR3 runs 15 residues. The CDR3 protein is CASSAGQAGNQPQHF. For the CDR3, the DNA is TGTGCCAGCAGCGCGGGACAGGCGGGAAATCAGCCCCAGCATTTT.

The rearrangement joins TRBV14 to TRBJ2-1; 10 bases fit TRBD2. The germline gives CDR1 SGHDN, CDR2 FVKESK. Trimming at V came to 0 bases and at J to 9 bases, leaving 5 bases not matched to a gene. The CDR3 covers 15 residues. CDR3 sequence: CASSQELAGDGEQFF. CDR3 in DNA: TGTGCCAGCAGCCAAGAGCTAGCGGGAGATGGTGAGCAGTTCTTC. Variable domain in full (rest from reference TRBV14 and TRBJ2-1): EAGVTQFPSHSVIEKGQTVTLRCDPISGHDNLYWYRRVMGKEIKFLLHFVKESKQDESGMPNNRFLAERTGGTYSTLKVQPAELEDSGVYFCASSQELAGDGEQFFGPGTRLTVL.

This chain joins TRBV7-6 and TRBJ2-2; D uncertain. Trimming shortened V by 7 bases and J by 7 bases, and 13 bases separated the two germline ends. CDR1 and CDR2 from the germline V gene are SGHVS and FNYEAQ. The CDR3 spans 13 residues. CDR3 nucleotide sequence: TGTGCCAGCACCACCTCCCTAGTCGGGGAGCTGTTTTTT. Protein product: CASTTSLVGELFF.

This chain connects TRBV5-1 to TRBJ2-7; the match to TRBD1 covers 11 bases. Looked up from germline, CDR1 is SGHRS and CDR2 is YFSETQ. The CDR3 consists of 14 residues. Trimming removed 4 bases from V and 7 bases from J; junction bases left unmatched: 7. The DNA of the CDR3 is TGCGCCAGCAGCACCGGGACAGGGGGTCAAGAGCAGTACTTC. This translates into CASSTGTGGQEQYF.